This TCR beta chain was identified in a study of cytomegalovirus exposure and HLA in healthy donors. The PCR had 60 Vbeta and 13 Jbeta primers. Assay used: immunoSEQ multiplex PCR; TCRdb lists only in-frame clones, some missing. The repertoire table contains just over 150,000 clones. The CDR3 has 15 amino acids. The germline V gene encodes CDR1 SGHRS and CDR2 YFSETQ. Unmatched junction bases numbered 2, after V lost 2 bases and J lost 2 bases. Regarding this clone: Its antigen is undetermined.

Study outcomes and limitations: TCR beta V segments were, for the most part, productive about 87% or about 30% of the time in an earlier analysis. HLA alleles showed associations with approximately 15,000 TCR beta sequences in a later analysis, at a 0.05 false discovery rate.

This receptor was obtained from a woman aged 55-75 years in good health and CMV-seronegative. Material for sequencing was PBMCs. The chain recombines TRBV5-1 with TRBJ2-5; 11 bases are shared with TRBD1. The CDR3 sequence: CASSLGTGGQETQYF. For the CDR3, the DNA is TGCGCCAGCAGCTTAGGGACAGGGGGTCAAGAGACCCAGTACTTC.